This entry lists 6 T cell receptor beta chains sequenced from one sample in a study of shared clonotypes between healthy human individuals (dated by TCRdb to 2019 to 2021). Receptor libraries were prepared by the immunoSEQ multiplex PCR assay. TCRdb holds this immuneACCESS table with in-frame rearrangements only. Some clones are missing; in checked studies, unresolved V genes explain under half, and the rest has no known cause. The sample table records about 1.1 million clones; about 72% of these occur just once. Of the sample, 0.89% falls within the top ten clones. The sequencing sample was made of memory CD4+ T cells from PBMCs. Explained via the paper, the cell subset or site label denotes: CD45RA-negative fraction. All receptors come from a man aged 18 to 29 in good health. Some clones in this sample may be carry-over from other donors' samples.

This clone was counted between two and nine times. This rearrangement joins TRBV5-1 to TRBJ2-5; perhaps TRBD1 as D (6 bases). From germline, CDR1 is SGHRS and CDR2 YFSETQ. V lost 1 base, J lost 2 bases, and 9 bases lay in between. The CDR3 runs to 14 residues. The CDR3, as DNA: TGCGCCAGCAGCTTGTTTGGGACACAAGAGACCCAGTACTTC. It specifies CASSLFGTQETQYF.

The chain employs TRBV19 and TRBJ2-7; 8 nucleotides agree with TRBD2. CDR3 length: 16 amino acids. Unmatched junction bases numbered 13, after V lost 9 bases and J lost 0 bases. Germline V gene lookup returns CDR1 LNHDA and CDR2 SQIVND (reference sequence). The CDR3 coding sequence is TGTGCCAGAACACCTTCTAAAGCGGGAGACTCCTACGAGCAGTACTTC. Amino acids: CARTPSKAGDSYEQYF.

The rearrangement joins TRBV28 to TRBJ1-5, with no clear D. CDR1 and CDR2 from the germline V gene are MDHEN and SYDVKM. V was pared by 5 bases and J by 0 bases, with 8 bases between. The CDR3 consists of 14 residues. The DNA for the CDR3 is TGTGCCAGCAGTGGGAGTTTTAGCAATCAGCCCCAGCATTTT. This codes for CASSGSFSNQPQHF.

The genes are TRBV18 and TRBJ1-1; D remains ambiguous. Germline CDR1 is KGHSH and CDR2 is LQKENI. This CDR3 spans 16 amino acids. V was trimmed by 6 bases and J by 0 bases, leaving 17 bases between them. In DNA, the CDR3 is TGTGCCAGCTCCCCCGACATCTTCCAAGTGAACACTGAAGCTTTCTTT. This codes for CASSPDIFQVNTEAFF. The full variable domain, rest sourced from reference TRBV18 and TRBJ1-1, is NAGVMQNPRHLVRRRGQEARLRCSPMKGHSHVYWYRQLPEEGLKFMVYLQKENIIDESGMPKERFSAEFPKEGPSILRIQQVVRGDSAAYFCASSPDIFQVNTEAFFGQGTRLTVV.

Note on this clone: Distinct nucleotide sequences in the sample also encode this CDR3. The rearrangement joins TRBV7-2 to TRBJ2-5; a possible D gene is TRBD1 (6 bases). This CDR3 contains 14 residues. Looked up from germline, CDR1 is SGHTA and CDR2 is FQGNSA. V was trimmed by 6 bases and J by 1 base, leaving 12 bases between them. CDR3 DNA sequence: TGTGCCAGCAGTTCCCGACAGGCCCAAGAGACCCAGTACTTC. This codes for CASSSRQAQETQYF.

The V and J genes are TRBV10-3 and TRBJ2-5; 7 bases match TRBD2. Germline assignment: CDR1 ENHRY and CDR2 SYGVKD. Trimming removed 8 bases from V and 2 bases from J; junction bases left unmatched: 5. The CDR3 sequence is 13 residues long. CDR3 protein: CAIGAGVQETQYF. The CDR3 region has the DNA TGTGCCATCGGGGCGGGAGTTCAAGAGACCCAGTACTTC.